This entry describes one T cell receptor beta chain. Its specificity is not known. In the PCR, 60 Vbeta and 13 Jbeta primers were used. The method was immunoSEQ multiplex PCR; TCRdb's version includes in-frame clones alone and lacks a portion of them. This sample has roughly 100,000 clones; around 75% occur once, and the top ten carry less than 3%. This entry comes from a study of cytomegalovirus exposure and HLA in healthy donors. Findings of the study overall: Presence/absence results assume similar sequencing depth per donor, which may not hold. Later analysis found that TCR beta chains associated with HLA were more clonally expanded than other, equally common chains. TCR beta sequences reportedly predicted the HLA-A and HLA-B alleles of most subjects accurately.

The TCR was taken from a female donor in good health and CMV-seronegative. The specimen sequenced was PBMCs.

In DNA form, the CDR3 reads TGTGCCAGTAGTACGACAGCTTACACCGGGGAGCTGTTTTTT. It specifies CASSTTAYTGELFF. The V call is TRBV19, the J call TRBJ2-2; D is perhaps TRBD1 (5 bases). In germline, CDR1 is LNHDA, CDR2 SQIVND (reference sequence). CDR3 size: 14 residues. Trimming removed 4 bases from V and 3 bases from J, with 9 bases in between. The full variable domain, completed using reference TRBV19 and TRBJ2-2, is DGGITQSPKYLFRKEGQNVTLSCEQNLNHDAMYWYRQDPGQGLRLIYYSQIVNDFQKGDIAEGYSVSREKKESFPLTVTSAQKNPTAFYLCASSTTAYTGELFFGEGSRLTVL.